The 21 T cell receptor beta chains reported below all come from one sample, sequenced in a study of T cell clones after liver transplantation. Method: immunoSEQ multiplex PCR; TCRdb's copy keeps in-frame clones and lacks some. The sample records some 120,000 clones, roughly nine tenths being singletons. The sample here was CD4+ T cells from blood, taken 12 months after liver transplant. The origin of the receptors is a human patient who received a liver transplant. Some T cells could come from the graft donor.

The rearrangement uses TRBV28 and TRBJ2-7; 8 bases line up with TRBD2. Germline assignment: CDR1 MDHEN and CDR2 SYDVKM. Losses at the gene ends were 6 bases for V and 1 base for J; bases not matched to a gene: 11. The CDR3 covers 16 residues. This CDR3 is CASRSAGVLVSYEQYF. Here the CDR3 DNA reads TGTGCCAGCAGATCAGCGGGAGTCCTGGTATCCTACGAGCAGTACTTC.

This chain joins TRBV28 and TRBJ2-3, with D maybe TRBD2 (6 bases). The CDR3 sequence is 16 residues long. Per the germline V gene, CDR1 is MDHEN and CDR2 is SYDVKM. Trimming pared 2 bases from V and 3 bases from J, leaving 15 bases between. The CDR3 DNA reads TGTGCCAGCAGTTTAGGGACGGGCGGGGAAACAGATACGCAGTATTTT. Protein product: CASSLGTGGETDTQYF. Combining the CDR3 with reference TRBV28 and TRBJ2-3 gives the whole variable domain DVKVTQSSRYLVKRTGEKVFLECVQDMDHENMFWYRQDPGLGLRLIYFSYDVKMKEKGDIPEGYSVSREKKERFSLILESASTNQTSMYLCASSLGTGGETDTQYFGPGTRLTVL.

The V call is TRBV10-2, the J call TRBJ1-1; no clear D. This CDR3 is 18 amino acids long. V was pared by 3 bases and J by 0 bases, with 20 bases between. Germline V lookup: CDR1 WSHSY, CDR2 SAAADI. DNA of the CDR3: TGCGCCAGCAGTGACTTCCTCCAGCCGACGTTCATGAACACTGAAGCTTTCTTT. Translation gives CASSDFLQPTFMNTEAFF.

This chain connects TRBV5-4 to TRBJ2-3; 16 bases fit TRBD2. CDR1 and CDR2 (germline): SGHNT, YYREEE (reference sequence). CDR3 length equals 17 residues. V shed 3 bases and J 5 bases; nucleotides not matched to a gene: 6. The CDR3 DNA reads TGTGCCAGCAGCTCCGGGACTAGCGGGAGGGCCATAGATACGCAGTATTTT. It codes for CASSSGTSGRAIDTQYF.

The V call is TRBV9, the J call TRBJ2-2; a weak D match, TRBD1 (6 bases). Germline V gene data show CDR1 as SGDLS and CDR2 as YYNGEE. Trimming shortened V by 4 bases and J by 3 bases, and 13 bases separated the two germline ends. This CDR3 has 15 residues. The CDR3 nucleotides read TGTGCCAGCAGCCCCATGGGACATGACACCGGGGAGCTGTTTTTT. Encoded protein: CASSPMGHDTGELFF.

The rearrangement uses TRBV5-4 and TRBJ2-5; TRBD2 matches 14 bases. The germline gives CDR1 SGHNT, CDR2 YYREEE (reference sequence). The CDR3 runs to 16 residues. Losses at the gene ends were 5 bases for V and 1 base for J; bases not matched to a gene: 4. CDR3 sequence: CASSYGLAGGQETQYF. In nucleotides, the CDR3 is TGTGCCAGCAGTTATGGACTAGCGGGAGGCCAAGAGACCCAGTACTTC.

CDR3 residues: CASSQDRGRETQYF. CDR3 DNA: TGCGCCAGCAGCCAAGACAGGGGGCGGGAGACCCAGTACTTC. The V and J genes are TRBV4-3 and TRBJ2-5; TRBD1 aligns across 8 bases. The CDR3 totals 14 residues. V gave up 0 bases and J gave up 5 bases; unmatched junction bases: 2. The germline V gene encodes CDR1 LGHNA and CDR2 YSLEER.

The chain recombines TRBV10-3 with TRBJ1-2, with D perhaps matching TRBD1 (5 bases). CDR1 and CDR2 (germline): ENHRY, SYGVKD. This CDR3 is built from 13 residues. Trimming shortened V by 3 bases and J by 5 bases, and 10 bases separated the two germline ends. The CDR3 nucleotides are TGTGCCATCAGTGACTTCGACAGATATGGCTACACCTTC. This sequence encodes CAISDFDRYGYTF.

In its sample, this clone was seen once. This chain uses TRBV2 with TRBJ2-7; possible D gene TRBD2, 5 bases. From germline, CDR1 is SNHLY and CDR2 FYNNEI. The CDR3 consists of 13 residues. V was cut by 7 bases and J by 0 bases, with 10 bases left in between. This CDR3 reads CASKRPDSYEQYF. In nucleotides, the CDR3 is TGTGCCAGCAAGCGGCCAGACTCCTACGAGCAGTACTTC. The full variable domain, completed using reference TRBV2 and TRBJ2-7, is EPEVTQTPSHQVTQMGQEVILRCVPISNHLYFYWYRQILGQKVEFLVSFYNNEISEKSEIFDDQFSVERPDGSNFTLKIRSTKLEDSAMYFCASKRPDSYEQYFGPGTRLTVT.

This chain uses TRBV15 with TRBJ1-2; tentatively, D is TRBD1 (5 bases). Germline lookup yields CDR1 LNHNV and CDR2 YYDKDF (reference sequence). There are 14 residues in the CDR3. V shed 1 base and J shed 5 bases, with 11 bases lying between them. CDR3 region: CATSRVEGAYGYTF. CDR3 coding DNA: TGTGCCACCAGCAGAGTTGAAGGGGCTTATGGCTACACCTTC.

Written as DNA, the CDR3 is TGTGCCAGCGTTCCCCACGGGACTAGCTCCTACGAGCAGTACTTC. This sequence encodes CASVPHGTSSYEQYF. The gene calls are TRBV6-6 and TRBJ2-7; 8 bases are shared with TRBD2. Germline V gene data show CDR1 as MNHNY and CDR2 as SVGAGI (reference sequence). This CDR3 spans 15 amino acids. V was clipped by 8 bases and J by 0 bases; unmatched bases: 9.

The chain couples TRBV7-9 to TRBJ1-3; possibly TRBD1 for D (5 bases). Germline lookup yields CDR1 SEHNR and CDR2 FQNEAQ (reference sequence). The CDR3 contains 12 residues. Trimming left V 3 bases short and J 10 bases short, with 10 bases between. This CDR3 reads CASSLGGETIYF. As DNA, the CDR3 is TGTGCCAGCAGCTTGGGAGGGGAGACCATATATTTT.

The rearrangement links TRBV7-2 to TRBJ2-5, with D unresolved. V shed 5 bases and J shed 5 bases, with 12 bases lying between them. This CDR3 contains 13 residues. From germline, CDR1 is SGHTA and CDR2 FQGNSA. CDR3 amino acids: CASSKRDLETQYF. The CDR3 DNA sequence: TGTGCCAGCAGCAAAAGGGATCTTGAGACCCAGTACTTC.

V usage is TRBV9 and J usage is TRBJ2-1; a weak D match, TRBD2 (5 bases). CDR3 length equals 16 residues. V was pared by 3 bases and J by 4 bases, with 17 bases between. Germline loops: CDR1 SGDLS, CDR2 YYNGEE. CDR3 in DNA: TGTGCCAGCAGCGCCCCCCTATTAGCGAGATACAATGAGCAGTTCTTC. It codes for CASSAPLLARYNEQFF.

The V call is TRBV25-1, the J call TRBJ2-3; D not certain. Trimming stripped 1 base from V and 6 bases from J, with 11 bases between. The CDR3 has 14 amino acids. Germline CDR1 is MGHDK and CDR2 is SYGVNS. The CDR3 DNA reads TGTGCCAGCAGTGAATCCCAGGCTCGGGATACGCAGTATTTT. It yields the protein CASSESQARDTQYF.

The CDR3 is CAIRGGARDQETQYF. The CDR3 bases are TGTGCCATCAGGGGAGGAGCGAGAGATCAAGAGACCCAGTACTTC. The chain employs TRBV10-3 and TRBJ2-5; D is possibly TRBD2 (6 bases). CDR1 and CDR2 from the germline V gene are ENHRY and SYGVKD. V was cut by 6 bases and J by 2 bases, with 16 bases left in between. This CDR3 has 15 residues.

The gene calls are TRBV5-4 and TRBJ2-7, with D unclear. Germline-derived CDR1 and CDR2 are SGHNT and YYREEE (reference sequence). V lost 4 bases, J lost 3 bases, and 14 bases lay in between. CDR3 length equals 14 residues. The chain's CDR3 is CASSVGRAGYEQYF. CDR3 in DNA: TGTGCCAGCAGCGTCGGACGGGCAGGCTACGAGCAGTACTTC.

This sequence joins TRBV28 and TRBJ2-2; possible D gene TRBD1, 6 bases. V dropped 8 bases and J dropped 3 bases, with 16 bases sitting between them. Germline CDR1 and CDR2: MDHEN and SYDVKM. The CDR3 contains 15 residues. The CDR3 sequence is CASGSQGRYTGELFF. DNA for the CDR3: TGTGCCAGCGGGTCACAGGGCCGTTACACCGGGGAGCTGTTTTTT.

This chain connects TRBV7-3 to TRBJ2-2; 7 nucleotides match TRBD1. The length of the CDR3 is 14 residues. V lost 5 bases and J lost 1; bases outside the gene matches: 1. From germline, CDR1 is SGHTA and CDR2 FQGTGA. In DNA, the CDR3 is TGTGCCAGCAGCCGACAGGGGAACACCGGGGAGCTGTTTTTT. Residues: CASSRQGNTGELFF.

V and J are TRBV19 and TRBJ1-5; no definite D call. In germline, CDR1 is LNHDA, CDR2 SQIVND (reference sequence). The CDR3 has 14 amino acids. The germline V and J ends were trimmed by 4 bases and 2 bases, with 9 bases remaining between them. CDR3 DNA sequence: TGTGCCAGTAGTACCCCCGGCGGCAATCAGCCCCAGCATTTT. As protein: CASSTPGGNQPQHF.

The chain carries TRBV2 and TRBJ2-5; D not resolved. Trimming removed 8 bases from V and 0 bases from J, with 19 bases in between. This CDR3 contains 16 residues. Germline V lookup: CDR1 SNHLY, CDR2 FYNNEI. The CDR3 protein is CASSLTRPLYQETQYF. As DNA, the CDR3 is TGTGCCAGCTCACTAACTCGCCCCCTGTACCAAGAGACCCAGTACTTC.